This T cell receptor beta chain was sequenced in a study of blood T cell repertoires in COVID-19. Original processing notes: From reference gene primer amplification, estimates of nucleated cell counts were derived. Method: immunoSEQ multiplex PCR; TCRdb's copy keeps in-frame clones and lacks some. Clone size and the V and J calls come from that table; the DNA yielded D and trimming. This table has 390,000 or so clones, 75% to 90% appearing once. Two negative PCRs, clearance, or symptom resolution characterized the recovered Cohort 3 donors. The V end was cut by 2 bases, the J end by 4 bases, with 14 bases between. The germline CDR1 and CDR2 sequences are SGHTA and FQGNSA. CDR3 size: 16 residues.

This TCR derives from a woman between 45 and 65 years old who had recovered from COVID-19. The sample was PBMCs or T cells enriched from blood (not recorded which). The J gene is TRBJ2-2, the V gene TRBV7-2; D may be TRBD1 (6 bases). CDR3 in amino acids: CASSLRRGTPTGELFF. In DNA, the CDR3 is TGTGCCAGCAGCTTAAGAAGGGGGACCCCCACCGGGGAGCTGTTTTTT.